These 16 T cell receptor beta chains share one sample of origin, sequenced in a study of T cell clones after liver transplantation. Method: immunoSEQ multiplex PCR; TCRdb's copy keeps in-frame clones and lacks some. The repertoire includes about 9,200 clones, around 73% of them detected once, and 45% to 60% sits in the top ten. The material sequenced was CD8+ T cells from blood, taken at the 22-month timepoint. These receptor sequences come from a human patient who received a liver transplant. Some T cells may be supplied by the graft donor.

This clone occurred a few times. The rearrangement uses TRBV29-1 and TRBJ2-3; D not certain. The CDR3 contains 11 residues. V was pared by 8 bases and J by 6 bases, with 12 bases between. Germline V CDR1 and CDR2: SQVTM, ANQGSEA. The CDR3 spells CSPCFRDTQYF. The CDR3 region has the DNA TGCAGCCCGTGCTTCAGGGATACGCAGTATTTT.

The CDR3 is CASSEQLAGWTEAFF. In DNA, the CDR3 is TGTGCCAGCAGTGAACAGTTGGCGGGGTGGACTGAAGCTTTCTTT. This chain connects TRBV6-1 to TRBJ1-1; no reliable D call. This CDR3 spans 15 amino acids. Trimming removed 2 bases from V and 5 bases from J, with 15 bases in between. The germline gives CDR1 MNHNS, CDR2 SASEGT.

The chain uses TRBV2 and TRBJ1-1, with D possibly TRBD1 on 5 matching bases. The CDR3 has 12 amino acids. Germline V CDR1 and CDR2: SNHLY, FYNNEI. Trimming took off 7 bases at V and 1 base at J, with 7 bases between the two ends. Written as DNA, the CDR3 is TGTGCCAGCATTGACAGGAACACTGAAGCTTTCTTT. Amino acids: CASIDRNTEAFF. Complete variable domain (other parts from reference TRBV2 and TRBJ1-1): EPEVTQTPSHQVTQMGQEVILRCVPISNHLYFYWYRQILGQKVEFLVSFYNNEISEKSEIFDDQFSVERPDGSNFTLKIRSTKLEDSAMYFCASIDRNTEAFFGQGTRLTVV.

By its share, this clone is large. V and J are TRBV2 and TRBJ1-2; D is ambiguous. The germline gives CDR1 SNHLY, CDR2 FYNNEI. CDR3 length: 13 amino acids. V lost 7 bases and J lost 0, with 9 bases in between. In nucleotides, the CDR3 is TGTGCCAGCAAGGGAACTTCTAACTATGGCTACACCTTC. This translates into CASKGTSNYGYTF.

Within the sample, this clone is medium-sized. V is TRBV4-1 and J is TRBJ1-5, with D uncertain. Germline CDR1 is MGHRA and CDR2 is YSYEKL. The CDR3 consists of 14 residues. V shed 0 bases and J shed 9 bases, with 12 bases lying between them. The CDR3 DNA reads as TGCGCCAGCAGCCAAGATCCAGGCCCCTGGCCCCAGCATTTT. The encoded protein is CASSQDPGPWPQHF.

The sample holds a few counts of this clone. One junction end disagrees with the germline gene, perhaps due to a read error. The chain joins TRBV7-8 to TRBJ1-1; the D is unclear. The CDR3 spans 14 residues. Germline V gene sequence: CDR1 SGHVS, CDR2 FQNEAQ. CDR3 in amino acids: CASSLAMRNAEAFF. The CDR3, as DNA: TGTGCCAGCAGCTTAGCGATGAGGAACGCTGAAGCTTTCTTT.

The chain employs TRBV19 and TRBJ2-7, with 8 bases matching TRBD1. The CDR3 covers 13 residues. Germline CDR1 and CDR2: LNHDA and SQIVND (reference sequence). Losses at the gene ends were 1 base for V and 7 bases for J; bases not matched to a gene: 3. The CDR3 spells CASSIAGTGEQYF. CDR3 nucleotide sequence: TGTGCCAGTAGTATAGCCGGGACAGGTGAGCAGTACTTC. Supplemented by reference TRBV19 and TRBJ2-7, the full variable domain reads DGGITQSPKYLFRKEGQNVTLSCEQNLNHDAMYWYRQDPGQGLRLIYYSQIVNDFQKGDIAEGYSVSREKKESFPLTVTSAQKNPTAFYLCASSIAGTGEQYFGPGTRLTVT.

The chain carries TRBV6-1 and TRBJ1-1, with D unclear. V was clipped by 10 bases and J by 7 bases, with 4 bases between them. Germline lookup yields CDR1 MNHNS and CDR2 SASEGT. The CDR3 runs 8 residues. Written as DNA, the CDR3 is TGTGCCAAGAATGAAGCTTTCTTT. It yields the protein CAKNEAFF.

This clone came up a few times. The chain is built from TRBV7-9 and TRBJ1-2; a possible D gene is TRBD1 (5 bases). Trimming stripped 1 base from V and 4 bases from J, with 16 bases between. The CDR3 has 16 residues. Germline-derived CDR1 and CDR2 are SEHNR and FQNEAQ (reference sequence). DNA for the CDR3: TGTGCCAGCAGCTTAGAAAACATACAGGTTGGCTATGGCTACACCTTC. Residues: CASSLENIQVGYGYTF. Full variable domain (rest looked up from reference TRBV7-9 and TRBJ1-2): DTGVSQNPRHKITKRGQNVTFRCDPISEHNRLYWYRQTLGQGPEFLTYFQNEAQLEKSRLLSDRFSAERPKGSFSTLEIQRTEQGDSAMYLCASSLENIQVGYGYTFGSGTRLTVV.

CDR3 nucleotide sequence: TGTGCCAGCAGCCCTCTGCGGGAGAACACTGAAGCTTTCTTT. This translates into CASSPLRENTEAFF. The genes are TRBV6-5 and TRBJ1-1, with D hard to call. CDR1 is MNHEY, CDR2 SVGAGI, per germline. The CDR3 loop spans 14 amino acids. Trimming removed 6 bases at V and 1 base at J, with 12 bases between.

As regards this clone: This CDR3 is also generated by other DNA sequences in the sample. J is TRBJ1-4 and V is TRBV11-2; 7 bases fit TRBD1. The CDR3 length is 15 residues. Germline V gene sequence: CDR1 SGHAT, CDR2 FQNNGV. The V and J ends lost 5 bases and 4 bases, in that order; junction bases with no gene match: 7. This CDR3 reads CASSPGDRHNEKLFF. The CDR3 DNA reads TGTGCCAGCAGCCCGGGGGACAGACATAATGAAAAACTGTTTTTT.

V and J are TRBV7-6 and TRBJ2-7, with a tentative D call TRBD2 (7 bases). From germline, CDR1 is SGHVS and CDR2 FNYEAQ. The ends were cut back, 5 bases at V and 6 bases at J, with 11 bases in the middle. CDR3 length: 12 amino acids. In DNA, the CDR3 is TGTGCCAGCAGCCTAGGGGGGGGCGAGCAGTACTTC. Its translation: CASSLGGGEQYF.

The sample holds one count of this clone. This sequence joins TRBV6-4 and TRBJ2-1; no reliable D call. Per the germline V gene, CDR1 is MRHNA and CDR2 is SNTAGT. This CDR3 contains 14 residues. Trimming took 2 bases from V and 0 from J, leaving 5 bases between them. DNA of the CDR3: TGTGCCAGCAGTGACGGAAGCTCCTACAATGAGCAGTTCTTC. It translates to CASSDGSSYNEQFF.

This clone was found once. CDR3 residues: CASSFGGSYEQYF. CDR3 nucleotide sequence: TGTGCCAGCAGTTTTGGAGGAAGCTACGAGCAGTACTTC. The V gene is TRBV27, the J gene TRBJ2-7, with a weak D call TRBD2 (5 bases). Germline V gene lookup returns CDR1 MNHEY and CDR2 SMNVEV (reference sequence). Trimming removed 3 bases from V and 3 bases from J, with 9 bases in between. This CDR3 is 13 amino acids long.

The CDR3 sequence is CSVLLYQETQYF. CDR3 nucleotides: TGCAGCGTGCTGCTCTACCAAGAGACCCAGTACTTC. The chain carries TRBV29-1 and TRBJ2-5; unclear D gene. The germline V and J ends were trimmed by 6 bases and 0 bases, with 8 bases remaining between them. The CDR3 covers 12 residues. Germline V CDR1 and CDR2: SQVTM, ANQGSEA.

This clone showed up just a few times. V gene TRBV2 combines with J gene TRBJ2-7, with 7 bases matching TRBD1. V gave up 5 bases and J gave up 3 bases; unmatched junction bases: 4. This CDR3 has 13 residues. Looked up from germline, CDR1 is SNHLY and CDR2 is FYNNEI. Here the CDR3 reads CASSIRDSYEQYF. The CDR3 DNA reads TGTGCCAGCAGTATCCGGGACAGCTACGAGCAGTACTTC. Together with reference TRBV2 and TRBJ2-7, the CDR3 gives the full variable domain: EPEVTQTPSHQVTQMGQEVILRCVPISNHLYFYWYRQILGQKVEFLVSFYNNEISEKSEIFDDQFSVERPDGSNFTLKIRSTKLEDSAMYFCASSIRDSYEQYFGPGTRLTVT.